What follows is one TCR beta chain and its context. Its antigen remains unidentified. No much larger clone is present one base from it, and per-base qualities are unavailable. The data belong to a study of control samples from healthy donors and cancer patients (TCRdb year 2020). The library was obtained by the immunoSEQ multiplex PCR assay. TCRdb retrieved this table from immuneACCESS and kept in-frame rearrangements only. Not all clones are present; in checked studies, unresolved V genes account for under half, and no reason is known for the remainder. A total of 150,000 to 200,000 clones appear in this sample, about 87% of them only once. Jointly, the top ten make up more than 10% of the sample. The V and J ends are trimmed by 3 bases and 0 bases, leaving 12 bases between them. For CDR1 and CDR2, the germline V gene lists KGHSH and LQKENI. The CDR3 measures 17 amino acids from cysteine to phenylalanine. Of all the DNA, just the CDR3 is kept, 51 bases in frame from base 1.

The receptor chain draws on TRBV18 and TRBJ1-6, with a weak D call of TRBD1 (5 bases match). This receptor was taken from a man in his thirties or forties in good health. The sequenced sample was blood. The CDR3 region reads CASSPGPISSYNSPLHF. The DNA sequence is TGTGCCAGCTCACCGGGACCGATAAGCTCCTATAATTCACCCCTCCACTTT.